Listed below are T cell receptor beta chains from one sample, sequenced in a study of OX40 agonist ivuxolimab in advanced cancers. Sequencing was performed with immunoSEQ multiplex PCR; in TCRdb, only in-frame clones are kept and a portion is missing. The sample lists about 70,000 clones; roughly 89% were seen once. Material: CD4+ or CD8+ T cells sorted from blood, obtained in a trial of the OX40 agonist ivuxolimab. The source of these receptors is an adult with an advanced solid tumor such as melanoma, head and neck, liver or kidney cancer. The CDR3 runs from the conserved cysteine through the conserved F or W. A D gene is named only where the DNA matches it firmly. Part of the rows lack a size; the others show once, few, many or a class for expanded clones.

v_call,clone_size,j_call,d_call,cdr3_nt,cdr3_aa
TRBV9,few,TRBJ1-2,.,TGTGCCAGCAGCGTAGGAGAGTCCTATGGCTACACCTTC,CASSVGESYGYTF
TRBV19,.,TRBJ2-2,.,TGTGCCAGTAGTATAGTACTAGCCGACACCGGGGAGCTGTTTTTT,CASSIVLADTGELFF
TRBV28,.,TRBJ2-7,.,TGTGCCAGCATCCGATCCGGGACCTCGCCCGAGCAGTACTTC,CASIRSGTSPEQYF
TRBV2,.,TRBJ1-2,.,TGTGCCAGCATCCACTCCGGTGGGTATGGCTACACCTTC,CASIHSGGYGYTF
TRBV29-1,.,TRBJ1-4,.,TGCAGCGTAACTCTCGGTGCAACTAATGAAAAACTGTTTTTT,CSVTLGATNEKLFF
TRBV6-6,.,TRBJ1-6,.,TGTGCCAGCAGTGGGTCCTATAATTCACCCCTCCACTTT,CASSGSYNSPLHF
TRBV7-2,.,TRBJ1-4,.,TGTGCCAGCAGTATCGCCAGGGCGGGTGAAAAACTGTTTTTT,CASSIARAGEKLFF
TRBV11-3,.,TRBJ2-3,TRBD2,TGTGCCAGCAGCTTGGGTGGTGAGCGGGGGGCCTTGGATACGCAGTATTTT,CASSLGGERGALDTQYF
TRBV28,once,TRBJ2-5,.,TGTGCCAGCAGACCCCGGGAACGCCAAGAGACCCAGTACTTC,CASRPRERQETQYF
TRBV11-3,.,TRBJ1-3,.,TGTGCCAGCAGCTTATTGAAGGGATCGGGAAACACCATATATTTT,CASSLLKGSGNTIYF
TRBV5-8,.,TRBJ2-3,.,TGTGCCAGCAGCTTGCCTGGGGCGTCGCGCGATACGCAGTATTTT,CASSLPGASRDTQYF
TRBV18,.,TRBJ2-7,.,TGTGCCAGCTCCCCGAACTCCTACGAGCAGTACTTC,CASSPNSYEQYF
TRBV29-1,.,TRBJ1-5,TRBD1,TGCAGCGCCTGGACAGGGAAAAATCAGCCCCAGCATTTT,CSAWTGKNQPQHF
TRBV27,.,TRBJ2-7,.,TGTGCCAGCAGTGCCCCCATTATGGGCGGGTCCTACGAGCAGTACTTC,CASSAPIMGGSYEQYF
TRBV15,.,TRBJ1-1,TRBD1,TGTGCCACCAGTTTTGCCCCCGGGACAGAGAACTACGCTTTCTTT,CATSFAPGTENYAFF
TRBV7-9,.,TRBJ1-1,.,TGTGCCAGCAGCTTAGTCAGGTACTACACTGAAGCTTTCTTT,CASSLVRYYTEAFF
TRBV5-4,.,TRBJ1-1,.,TGTGCCAGCAGCTTGGAGGACGGCACTGAAGCTTTCTTT,CASSLEDGTEAFF
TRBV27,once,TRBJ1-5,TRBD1,TGTGCCAGCAGTTATGGGACAGGCAATCAGCCCCAGCATTTT,CASSYGTGNQPQHF
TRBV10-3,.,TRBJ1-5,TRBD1,TGTGCCATCAGTGGGGACAGGGTACAGCCCCAGCATTTT,CAISGDRVQPQHF
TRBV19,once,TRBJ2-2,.,TGTGCCAGTAGTTTTTACCGGGACCCCAGGAGCACCGGGGAGCTGTTTTTT,CASSFYRDPRSTGELFF
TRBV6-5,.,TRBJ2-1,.,TGTGCCAGCAGCCCCTCGGCAGGCCCCTACAATGAGCAGTTCTTC,CASSPSAGPYNEQFF
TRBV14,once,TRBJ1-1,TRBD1,TGTGCCAGCAGCCAGGAGACAGGGCGTCAGGCTTTCTTT,CASSQETGRQAFF
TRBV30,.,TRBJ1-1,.,TGTGCCTGGAGTGGTGAGAGGAACACTGAAGCTTTCTTT,CAWSGERNTEAFF
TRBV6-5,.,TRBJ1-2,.,TGTGCCAGCAGTTACTCGAGTGGGGGAAGCAGCTATGGCTACACCTTC,CASSYSSGGSSYGYTF
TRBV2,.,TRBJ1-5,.,TGTGCCAGCAGGGGGGGTACAGGTGTCAATCAGCCCCAGCATTTT,CASRGGTGVNQPQHF
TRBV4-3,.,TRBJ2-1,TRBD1,TGCGCCAGCAGCCTCGGACAGGGGAGAATGGATGAGCAGTTCTTC,CASSLGQGRMDEQFF
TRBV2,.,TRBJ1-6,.,TGTGCCAGCAGTGATCGACGGTCGGGTTCACCCCTCCACTTT,CASSDRRSGSPLHF